Here is one T cell receptor beta chain with its context. Its target is not known. This entry belongs to a study of T cell repertoires in cytomegalovirus infection. The wider study: Recently described HLA-C-restricted plus well-studied HLA-B-restricted CMV epitopes were used.

Germline CDR1 reads SEHNR; CDR2 reads FQNEAQ (reference sequence). CDR3 length equals 14 residues. V gave up 2 bases and J gave up 2 bases, with 7 bases separating them. MiXCR, run by TCRdb on the reads, gives a single entry per CDR3 protein. In the table there are about 500,000 distinct CDR3 sequences, around 30% of which are singletons. The sequence was obtained from a human donor in good health (CMV status not recorded). Some clones in this sample may be carry-over from other donors' samples. The rearrangement uses TRBV7-9 and TRBJ1-5; the D gene is possibly TRBD1 (5 bases). Source: cultured PBMCs, taken from culture after CMV antigen stimulation. For the CDR3, the DNA is TGTGCCAGCAGCTTATGGGGCGGCAATCAGCCCCAGCATTTT. Translation: CASSLWGGNQPQHF.